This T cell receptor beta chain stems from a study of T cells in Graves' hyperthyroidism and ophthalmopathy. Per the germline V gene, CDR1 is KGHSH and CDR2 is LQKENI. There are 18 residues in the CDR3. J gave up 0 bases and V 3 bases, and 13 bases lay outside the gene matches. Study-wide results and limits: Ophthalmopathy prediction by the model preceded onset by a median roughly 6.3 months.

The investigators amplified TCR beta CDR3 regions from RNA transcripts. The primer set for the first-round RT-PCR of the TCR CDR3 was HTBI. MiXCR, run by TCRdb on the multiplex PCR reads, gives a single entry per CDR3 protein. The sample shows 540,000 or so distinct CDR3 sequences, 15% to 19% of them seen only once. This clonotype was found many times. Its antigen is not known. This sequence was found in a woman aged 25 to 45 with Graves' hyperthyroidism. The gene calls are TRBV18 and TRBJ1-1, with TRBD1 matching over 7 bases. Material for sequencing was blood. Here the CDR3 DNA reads TGTGCCAGCTCACCCTTTAAAACGACAGGGTACTTGAACACTGAAGCTTTCTTT. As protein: CASSPFKTTGYLNTEAFF.